This entry is about one T cell receptor beta chain. The germline V and J ends were trimmed by 10 bases and 11 bases, with 23 bases remaining between them. This CDR3 comprises 13 residues. Germline V lookup: CDR1 MDHEN, CDR2 SYDVKM. Sample treatment: 15 to 20 received Ad26.COV2.S at low or high dose, single or two shots; 5 received placebo; per-sample allocation not given. Material that was analyzed had been drawn on day 63 after the first vaccine or placebo injection. Expression of Wuhan-strain SARS-CoV-2 spike came from the Ad26 vector that formed the vaccine. The data were taken from a study of Ad26.COV2.S vaccination and SARS-CoV-2 variants. This table comes from immunoSEQ multiplex PCR, and its TCRdb copy is limited to in-frame clones, with some not included. The table has around 450,000 clones, 85% to 90% seen once.

The material was peripheral blood, obtained in a trial of Ad26.COV2.S vaccine versus placebo. The clonotype comes from a person aged 18-60 years who received the Ad26.COV2.S COVID-19 vaccine or a placebo. The chain carries TRBV28 and TRBJ1-2; D is uncertain. The CDR3 loop is CAIQLVGPNYYTF. CDR3 DNA: TGTGCCATCCAACTGGTCGGGCCGAACTATTACACCTTC.